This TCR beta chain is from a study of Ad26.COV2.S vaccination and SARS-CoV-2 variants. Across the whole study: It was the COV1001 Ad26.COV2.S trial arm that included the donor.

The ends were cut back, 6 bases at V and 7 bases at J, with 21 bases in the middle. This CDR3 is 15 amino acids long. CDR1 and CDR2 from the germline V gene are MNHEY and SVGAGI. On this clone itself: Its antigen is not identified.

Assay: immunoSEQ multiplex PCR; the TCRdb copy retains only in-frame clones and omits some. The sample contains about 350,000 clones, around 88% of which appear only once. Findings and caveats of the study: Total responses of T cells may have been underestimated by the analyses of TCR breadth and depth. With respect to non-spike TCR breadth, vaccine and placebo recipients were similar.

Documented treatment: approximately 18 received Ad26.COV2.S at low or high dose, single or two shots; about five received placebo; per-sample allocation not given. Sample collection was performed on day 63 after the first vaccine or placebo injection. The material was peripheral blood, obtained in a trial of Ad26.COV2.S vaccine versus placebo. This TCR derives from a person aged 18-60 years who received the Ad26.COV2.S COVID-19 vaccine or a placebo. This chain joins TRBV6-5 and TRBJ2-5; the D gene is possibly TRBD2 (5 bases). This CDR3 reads CASRPPGISSGTQYF. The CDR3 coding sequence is TGTGCCAGCAGACCTCCCGGGATATCCTCCGGGACCCAGTACTTC.